Here is one T cell receptor (beta chain) with its context. Its antigen has not been determined. Base-call qualities are not available, and no considerably larger clone is one nucleotide away. PBMCs were isolated by Ficoll-Paque density gradient centrifugation. This record belongs to a study of T-cell memory formation after mild COVID-19 (dated by TCRdb to the early 2020s). In the study overall: TCR sequence clusters from the two donors were largely donor specific. The cohort was made up of two young adult volunteers, one female and one male, who were previously healthy. In two donors, T-cell clones that expanded and contracted after mild COVID-19 were followed by sequencing TCRalpha and TCRbeta repertoires longitudinally.

The CDR1 and CDR2 encoded by the germline V gene are MNHEY and SVGAGI. Taken from cysteine to phenylalanine, the CDR3 has 15 residues. The read is trimmed to its CDR3 DNA, 45 bases read in frame from base 1. V and J are trimmed by 2 bases and 4 bases, and the gene matches miss 6 bases of the junction. General findings and caveats noted by the study authors: The second-wave clones that peaked on day 37 were not confirmed to be SARS-CoV-2 specific. Contracting CD4+ clones were located mainly in the CM and EM memory subsets, whereas CD8+ clones were found to be enriched in EMRA. Only two mild cases were covered in the study, and larger cohorts including severe cases with pre-infection samples were considered necessary. Balanced CD4/CD8 phenotypes were observed for clones contracting from day 15 to 85, whereas a bias towards CD4+ was observed for a second wave of clones expanding from day 15 to 37. Some responding clones were detected in pre-infection memory, which suggested that pre-existing cross-reactive memory T cells had joined the SARS-CoV-2 response.

TCRdb names Illumina NovaSeq 6000 as the instrument used. TCRalpha and TCRbeta cDNA libraries were built by 5'RACE with constant-segment primers, adding sample barcodes and unique molecular identifiers. RNA was extracted from every sample with Trizol reagent. Amplification of the libraries took two PCR steps, and the second step added a second sample barcode plus Illumina TruSeq adapters. Libraries were sequenced on an Illumina NovaSeq with 2 x 150 bp paired-end reads. The authors' analysis ran thus. Demultiplexing of reads and collapsing into UMI-guided consensus sequences were performed with migec v1.2.7. Using mixcr v2.1.11, UMI consensuses were aligned to TRA and TRB V and J templates and then assembled into clonotypes. Expanded or contracted clonotypes were those called significant by both edgeR and NoisET, with noise models trained on biological replicates. For edgeR calls, the thresholds were a false discovery rate-adjusted p below 0.01 and a log2 fold-change of 1. As an exploratory analysis of dynamics, max-normalized trajectories of the 1000 most abundant clonotypes were examined with PCA combined with hierarchical clustering. The CD4 or CD8 phenotype of responding clones was assigned using the separately sequenced CD4+ and CD8+ repertoires. Starting from the raw public reads, TCRdb applied fastp trimming at Q25, assembled clones with MiXCR and retained in-frame beta chains. Each entry merges the rows of one CDR3 protein and shows their most common DNA and genes. Here the V and J calls rest on TCRdb's processing, not on the authors' analysis. The sample includes hundreds of thousands of distinct CDR3 sequences, with 15% to 20% observed a single time. The top ten constitute approximately 25% of the sample.

The sequenced sample was PBMCs or a T cell subset sorted from them (not recorded which). Recombination joined TRBV6-5 with TRBJ1-2; 8 of the junction bases match TRBD1. The clonotype was recovered from a man aged 18-30 years who had mild COVID-19 (a few samples of this study predate the infection). The sample titles of this study are shuffled in the database, so cell type and time point are left out; the donor was told from shared clones. The CDR3 region: CASSYARTGPYGYTF. The DNA is TGTGCCAGCAGTTACGCACGGACAGGGCCCTATGGCTACACCTTC.